This TCR beta chain was recorded in a study of T cell changes during pregnancy in multiple sclerosis. The method was immunoSEQ multiplex PCR; TCRdb's version includes in-frame clones alone and lacks a portion of them. In the table there are about 93,000 clones, 85% to 95% of which are singletons. The specimen was peripheral blood, collected after pregnancy. This clonotype was obtained from a female donor with multiple sclerosis, enrolled in a pregnancy study.

As DNA, the CDR3 is TGTGCCAGCAGTTGGTTCGCGGGGGGAAATGAGCAGTTCTTC. It translates to CASSWFAGGNEQFF. The chain has TRBV27 and TRBJ2-1; 8 bases match TRBD2. Germline V CDR1 and CDR2: MNHEY, SMNVEV (reference sequence). CDR3 length: 14 amino acids. Trimming took 4 bases from V and 7 from J; bases not matched to a gene: 6.